These 15 T cell receptor beta chains were sequenced from one sample in a study of T cell changes during pregnancy in multiple sclerosis. The protocol was immunoSEQ multiplex PCR, while the TCRdb copy is restricted to in-frame clones and leaves out a portion. The table shows roughly 76,000 clones, with nearly 95% occurring only once. Material: CD4+ T cells from peripheral blood mononuclear cells, obtained after pregnancy. The origin of the receptors is a female donor with multiple sclerosis, enrolled in a pregnancy study.

V usage is TRBV23-1 and J usage is TRBJ1-1; D uncertain. TRBV23-1 is filed as an ORF, its function uncertain. The CDR3 spans 15 residues. Trimming stripped 0 bases from V and 0 bases from J, with 8 bases between. This chain's CDR3 is CASSQSRQLNTEAFF. As DNA, the CDR3 is TGCGCCAGCAGTCAATCGAGGCAGTTGAACACTGAAGCTTTCTTT.

The chain links TRBV5-1 to TRBJ2-1; 8 nucleotides align to TRBD2. Germline CDR1 is SGHRS and CDR2 is YFSETQ. The V segment lost 4 bases and the J segment 3 bases; nucleotides outside the gene matches: 12. The CDR3 totals 17 residues. In DNA form, the CDR3 reads TGCGCCAGCAGCGGAGCTAAGCGGGGGACTAACTACAATGAGCAGTTCTTC. It translates to CASSGAKRGTNYNEQFF.

This chain joins TRBV11-2 and TRBJ2-5; 13 bases match TRBD2. This CDR3 is built from 17 residues. CDR1 SGHAT and CDR2 FQNNGV come from the germline V gene. J gave up 7 bases and V 0 bases, and 8 bases lay outside the gene matches. The CDR3 DNA is TGTGCCAGCAGCTTAGATACGAGGACTAGCGGGGGTGGGACCCAGTACTTC. The encoded protein is CASSLDTRTSGGGTQYF. Using reference TRBV11-2 and TRBJ2-5 for the parts outside the CDR3, the full variable domain is EAGVAQSPRYKIIEKRQSVAFWCNPISGHATLYWYQQILGQGPKLLIQFQNNGVVDDSQLPKDRFSAERLKGVDSTLKIQPAKLEDSAVYLCASSLDTRTSGGGTQYFGPGTRLLVL.

The chain couples TRBV9 to TRBJ2-3; TRBD1 aligns across 7 bases. Germline loops: CDR1 SGDLS, CDR2 YYNGEE. The CDR3 has 17 residues. With V trimmed by 1 base and J by 2 bases, 10 bases remained unmatched. CDR3 sequence: CASSVSPETGYTDTQYF. The CDR3 coding sequence is TGTGCCAGCAGCGTAAGCCCCGAGACAGGGTACACAGATACGCAGTATTTT.

The chain links TRBV5-1 to TRBJ2-7; TRBD2 aligns across 11 bases. Trimming took 5 bases from V and 1 from J; bases not matched to a gene: 8. This CDR3 is built from 16 residues. Germline values: CDR1 SGHRS, CDR2 YFSETQ. CDR3 sequence reads: CASRPTSGRHSYEQYF. The CDR3 nucleotides read TGCGCCAGCAGGCCCACTAGCGGGAGACATTCCTACGAGCAGTACTTC.

The chain is built from TRBV6-5 and TRBJ1-1; 7 nucleotides agree with TRBD1. Germline CDR1 MNHEY, CDR2 SVGAGI. This CDR3 contains 14 residues. V lost 6 bases to trimming and J lost 1 base; unmatched junction nucleotides: 5. The CDR3 is CASRGDRPNTEAFF. CDR3 coding DNA: TGTGCCAGCAGGGGGGACAGACCGAACACTGAAGCTTTCTTT.

The gene calls are TRBV2 and TRBJ2-2, with 12 bases fitting TRBD1. V lost 8 bases to trimming and J lost 7 bases; unmatched junction nucleotides: 8. This CDR3 is built from 15 residues. CDR1 SNHLY and CDR2 FYNNEI come from the germline V gene. The CDR3 nucleotides read TGTGCCAGCCGGGACAGGGGGCAGGACAACGGGGAGCTGTTTTTT. This encodes CASRDRGQDNGELFF.

The chain couples TRBV30 to TRBJ2-3; a weak D match, TRBD2 (6 bases). The V end was cut by 4 bases, the J end by 3 bases, with 14 bases between. This CDR3 contains 14 residues. The V gene's germline CDR1 is GTSNPN and CDR2 SVGIG (reference sequence). The CDR3 bases are TGTGCCTGGACCTCGGGGGTATGGACAGATACGCAGTATTTT. Its translation is CAWTSGVWTDTQYF.

This chain uses TRBV7-2 with TRBJ2-3; 12 bases agree with TRBD2. V lost 8 bases and J lost 1; bases outside the gene matches: 7. The CDR3 runs to 16 residues. Germline V CDR1 and CDR2: SGHTA, FQGNSA. In nucleotides, the CDR3 is TGTGCCAGCTCCGCCCGACTAGCGGGGGGCACAGATACGCAGTATTTT. This codes for CASSARLAGGTDTQYF.

This sequence joins TRBV9 and TRBJ1-5; TRBD1 matches 7 bases. The germline V gene has CDR1 SGDLS and CDR2 YYNGEE. The junction had 4 bases not matched to a gene; V was cut back by 4 bases and J by 0 bases. This CDR3 contains 15 residues. Here the CDR3 reads CASSPGGYSNQPQHF. The CDR3 DNA follows: TGTGCCAGCAGCCCAGGGGGTTATAGCAATCAGCCCCAGCATTTT.

The J gene is TRBJ1-1, the V gene TRBV28; a possible D gene is TRBD1 (6 bases). Germline V CDR1 and CDR2: MDHEN, SYDVKM. V gave up 3 bases and J gave up 2 bases, with 10 bases separating them. The CDR3 is made up of 14 amino acids. DNA of the CDR3: TGTGCCAGCAGTTTTCTGGGGGCAAACACTGAAGCTTTCTTT. This codes for CASSFLGANTEAFF.

The V call is TRBV18, the J call TRBJ1-6; D remains unclear. V was cut by 1 base and J by 6 bases, with 7 bases left in between. The CDR3 extends over 14 amino acids. Germline V gene lookup returns CDR1 KGHSH and CDR2 LQKENI. CDR3 nucleotide sequence: TGTGCCAGCTCACCACTGGAGAGTAATTCACCCCTCCACTTT. It codes for CASSPLESNSPLHF.

V is TRBV11-1 and J is TRBJ1-1; D gene ambiguous. Germline assignment: CDR1 SGHAT and CDR2 FQDESV (reference sequence). Trimming stripped 8 bases from V and 0 bases from J, with 10 bases between. The CDR3 length is 13 residues. The CDR3 DNA is TGTGCCAGCCGAGGACTCCTGAACACTGAAGCTTTCTTT. This translates into CASRGLLNTEAFF.

The gene calls are TRBV30 and TRBJ2-5, with 7 bases identical to TRBD2. V lost 3 bases, J lost 2 bases, and 9 bases stayed unmatched. Germline CDR1 reads GTSNPN; CDR2 reads SVGIG (reference sequence). The CDR3 totals 15 residues. This CDR3 is CAWSAVAGLQETQYF. The CDR3 DNA follows: TGTGCCTGGAGCGCCGTAGCGGGCCTACAAGAGACCCAGTACTTC.

This chain links TRBV5-1 with TRBJ1-5; tentatively, D is TRBD1 (6 bases). This CDR3 is 15 amino acids long. In germline, CDR1 is SGHRS, CDR2 YFSETQ. Trimming took 3 bases from V and 3 from J, leaving 13 bases between them. The CDR3 DNA reads TGCGCCAGCAGCTCGACAGGAGGAAACAATCAGCCCCAGCATTTT. This codes for CASSSTGGNNQPQHF.